A selection of T cell receptor beta chains follows, all from one sample in a study of blood T cell repertoires in COVID-19. This table comes from immunoSEQ multiplex PCR, and its TCRdb copy is limited to in-frame clones, with some not included. The sample consists of 110,000 to 150,000 clones, around nine tenths of them appearing once. The sample comprised peripheral blood. Source of these receptors: a human donor in a cohort sampled during active COVID-19. The CDR3 runs from the conserved cysteine through the conserved F or W. Each record gives: J gene, D gene, V gene, CDR3 protein. The D gene is left open where the match is weak.

TRBJ2-5 | TRBD2 | TRBV6-2/TRBV6-3 | CASSYPDKGLAGPQYQETQYF
TRBJ2-7 | TRBD2 | TRBV27 | CASSYSRLAGAGEQYF
TRBJ2-2 | TRBD1 | TRBV3-1/TRBV3-2 | CASSQDPLRQGDTGELFF
TRBJ2-5 | NA | TRBV3-1/TRBV3-2 | CASSPGVEGPKYF
TRBJ2-3 | NA | TRBV28 | CASSLPGTASTDTQYF
TRBJ1-2 | NA | TRBV28 | CASSLTGSHYGYTF
TRBJ1-6 | NA | TRBV18 | CASSPPGESPPLHF
TRBJ1-6 | NA | TRBV5-4 | CASSLAGYNSPLHF
TRBJ1-2 | NA | TRBV5-1 | CASSVTQAGDYGYTF
TRBJ1-2 | NA | TRBV11-2 | CASSLMEAGNYGYTF
TRBJ2-4 | TRBD2 | TRBV3-1/TRBV3-2 | CASSQYGLGSGRGGKNIQYF
TRBJ2-1 | TRBD2 | TRBV10-1 | CASSDGGLRRQFF
TRBJ2-5 | TRBD1 | TRBV9 | CASSTGVGEETQYF
TRBJ1-6 | TRBD1 | TRBV5-1 | CASSPTDRGNSPLHF
TRBJ2-2 | TRBD2 | TRBV5-4 | CASRRGGRAAGELFF
TRBJ2-1 | NA | TRBV1 | CTSSPNGGKYNEQFF
TRBJ1-5 | NA | TRBV19 | CASNVLGNRVGQPQHF
TRBJ2-1 | TRBD2 | TRBV10-2 | CASQGSGVEQFF
TRBJ1-1 | NA | TRBV6-5 | CASRNTPGWTEAFF
TRBJ2-1 | NA | TRBV14 | CASSPVAGFGNEQFF
TRBJ2-5 | NA | TRBV2 | CASSGTRQETQYF
TRBJ2-4 | NA | TRBV5-1 | CASSLTAGVAKNIQYF
TRBJ1-1 | TRBD1 | TRBV29-1 | CSGQGGTEAFF
TRBJ1-6 | NA | TRBV27 | CASKMAGANSPLHF
TRBJ2-7 | TRBD1 | TRBV2 | CASRRDGVDRVYEQYF
TRBJ2-2 | TRBD1 | TRBV4-1 | CASSQGVMGQGNTGELFF
TRBJ1-2 | NA | TRBV7-8 | CASSPLVRSNYGYTF
TRBJ1-6 | NA | TRBV3-1/TRBV3-2 | CASSQGSRNSPLHF
TRBJ2-7 | NA | TRBV5-1 | CASSLEGNLEQYF
TRBJ2-1 | NA | TRBV28 | CASSPWRGSYNEQFF
TRBJ2-1 | NA | TRBV7-8 | CASSLAAGDSYNEQFF
TRBJ1-3 | TRBD1 | TRBV5-1 | CASSFGSDRVGNTIYF
TRBJ2-3 | NA | TRBV7-9 | CASRVLQGDTQYF
TRBJ1-4 | TRBD1 | TRBV5-4 | CASSLGTGGIDNEKLFF
TRBJ1-2 | TRBD1 | TRBV28 | CASSPGQEYGYTF
TRBJ2-4 | TRBD1 | TRBV5-5 | CASRDGDRQGAKNIQYF
TRBJ1-6 | TRBD1 | TRBV6-6 | CASTVQGRRHSPLHF
TRBJ1-1 | NA | TRBV16 | CASSQSGQDTEAFF
TRBJ1-3 | NA | TRBV27 | CASRAGSRGSGNTIYF
TRBJ2-6 | NA | TRBV2 | CASSQGRAGANVLTF
TRBJ2-7 | NA | TRBV19 | CASSLSGGSYEQYF
TRBJ2-7 | TRBD2 | TRBV5-5 | CASSLVAGGALYEQYF
TRBJ1-1 | NA | TRBV12-3/TRBV12-4 | CASNLRGYTEAFF
TRBJ2-3 | TRBD1 | TRBV7-9 | CASSSSGGVEADTQYF
TRBJ1-2 | NA | TRBV15 | CATSRDRARAGYGYTF
TRBJ1-4 | NA | TRBV14 | CASSQGDYSTNEKLFF
TRBJ2-1 | TRBD2 | TRBV6-4 | CASSDSRGLAGANEQFF
TRBJ2-5 | NA | TRBV21-1 | CASSKKKRGTGGRETQYF
TRBJ1-6 | TRBD1 | TRBV7-6 | CASSLGGQTNSPLHF
TRBJ2-2 | NA | TRBV7-9 | CASSIRTGELFF